The entry that follows covers one T cell receptor beta chain sequence. Its specificity is unknown. Germline V gene lookup returns CDR1 GTSNPN and CDR2 SVGIG (reference sequence). V lost 0 bases and J 4 bases, leaving 10 bases between the germline ends. This CDR3 region has 14 residues. Investigators reverse transcribed all isolated RNA, so they sequenced expressed TCRB transcripts. Clones were read by immunoSEQ multiplex PCR, and TCRdb kept only the in-frame ones, dropping some. The sample includes 280,000 or so clones, approximately 16% seen only once; the top ten take less than 0.02%. This entry comes from a study of beta chain features in type 1 diabetes. Study at large: Regarding age, gender and cell yields, patients proved similar to healthy donors.

General observations from the study: TCRB CDR3 length was moderately but significantly reduced in all four CD4+ subsets of Type 1 diabetes patients.

Input material: naive CD4+ T cells from blood. This TCR came from a man between 18 and 35 years old with type 1 diabetes. This chain links TRBV30 with TRBJ2-1; the D gene is possibly TRBD2 (6 bases). Here the CDR3 reads CAWSVRAGYNEQFF. CDR3 DNA: TGTGCCTGGAGTGTAAGGGCGGGATACAATGAGCAGTTCTTC.